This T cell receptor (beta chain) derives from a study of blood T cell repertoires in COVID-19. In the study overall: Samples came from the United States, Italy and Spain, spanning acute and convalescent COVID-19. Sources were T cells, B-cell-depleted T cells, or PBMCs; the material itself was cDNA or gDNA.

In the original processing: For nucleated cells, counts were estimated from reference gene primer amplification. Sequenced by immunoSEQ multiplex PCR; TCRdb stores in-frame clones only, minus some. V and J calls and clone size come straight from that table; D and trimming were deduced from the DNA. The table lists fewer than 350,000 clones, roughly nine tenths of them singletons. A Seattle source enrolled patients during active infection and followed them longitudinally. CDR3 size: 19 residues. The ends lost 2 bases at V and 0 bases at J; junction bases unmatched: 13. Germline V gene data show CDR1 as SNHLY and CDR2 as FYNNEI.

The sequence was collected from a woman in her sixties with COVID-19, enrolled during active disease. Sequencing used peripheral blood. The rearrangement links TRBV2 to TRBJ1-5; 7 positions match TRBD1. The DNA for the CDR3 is TGTGCCAGCAGTGAACGACGGGTAGGGGGCCGATTTAGCAATCAGCCCCAGCATTTT. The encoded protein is CASSERRVGGRFSNQPQHF.